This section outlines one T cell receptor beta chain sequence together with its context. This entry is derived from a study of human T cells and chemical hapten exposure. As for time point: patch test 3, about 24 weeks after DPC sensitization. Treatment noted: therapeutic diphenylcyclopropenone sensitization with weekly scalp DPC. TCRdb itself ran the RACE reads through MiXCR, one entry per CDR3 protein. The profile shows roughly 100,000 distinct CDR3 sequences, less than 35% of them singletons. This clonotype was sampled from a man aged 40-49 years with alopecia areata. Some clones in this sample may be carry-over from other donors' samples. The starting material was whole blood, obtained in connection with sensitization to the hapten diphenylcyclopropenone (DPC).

The CDR3 coding sequence is TGTGCCAGCTACCGGGTATCTGGGGCCAACGTCCTGACTTTC. This translates into CASYRVSGANVLTF. The V call is TRBV18, the J call TRBJ2-6; D remains ambiguous. Germline loops: CDR1 KGHSH, CDR2 LQKENI. The CDR3 covers 14 residues. V was shortened by 7 bases and J by 1 base, with 8 bases between the two germline ends.